Shown below are 15 T cell receptor beta chains from a single sample sequenced in a study of shared clonotypes between healthy human individuals. Clones were read by immunoSEQ multiplex PCR, and TCRdb kept only the in-frame ones, dropping some. This sample has some 360,000 clones, with over 70% found just once. Sequences were obtained from memory CD4+ T cells sorted from blood. Subset of the sample: CD45RA-negative fraction. The source of these receptors is a man aged 25 to 40 in good health.

This clone was seen a single time. The chain recombines TRBV19 with TRBJ2-5; the match to TRBD2 covers 11 bases. CDR3 length: 15 amino acids. Looked up from germline, CDR1 is LNHDA and CDR2 is SQIVND (reference sequence). The V and J ends lost 4 bases and 5 bases, in that order; junction bases with no gene match: 6. For the CDR3, the DNA is TGTGCCAGTAGTACCCTAGCGGGAGGTGGGGAGACCCAGTACTTC. Translating it yields CASSTLAGGGETQYF.

The CDR3 region is CASSHPGAYEQYF. CDR3 DNA sequence: TGTGCCAGCAGTCACCCCGGGGCCTACGAGCAGTACTTC. This chain joins TRBV7-2 and TRBJ2-7; TRBD2 is a possible D gene (5 bases). Germline V gene data show CDR1 as SGHTA and CDR2 as FQGNSA. The CDR3 loop spans 13 amino acids. Trimming shortened V by 6 bases and J by 2 bases, and 11 bases separated the two germline ends.

The chain carries TRBV29-1 and TRBJ2-1; D ambiguous. The CDR3 spans 15 residues. Germline loops: CDR1 SQVTM, CDR2 ANQGSEA. Trimming pared 0 bases from V and 2 bases from J, leaving 11 bases between. The CDR3 loop is CSVEDQRVAYNEQFF. The CDR3 DNA is TGCAGCGTTGAAGATCAAAGGGTAGCCTACAATGAGCAGTTCTTC.

The J gene is TRBJ1-4, the V gene TRBV29-1; D possibly corresponds to TRBD1 (6 bases). The length of the CDR3 is 14 residues. Between the trimmed V and J ends, which lost 6 bases and 7 bases, there was a span of 18 bases. Germline values: CDR1 SQVTM, CDR2 ANQGSEA. In nucleotides, the CDR3 is TGCAGCGTCGGCTCTCTCAGGGGAGGTGAAAAACTGTTTTTT. Translating gives CSVGSLRGGEKLFF.

The chain carries TRBV28 and TRBJ1-5, with TRBD1 as a possible D gene (5 bases). The CDR3 has 14 residues. Trimming left V 10 bases short and J 0 bases short, with 13 bases between. Germline V gene data show CDR1 as MDHEN and CDR2 as SYDVKM. The CDR3 region has the DNA TGTGCCACCGTCCCCGGGGGTAGCAATCAGCCCCAGCATTTT. It yields the protein CATVPGGSNQPQHF.

This sequence joins TRBV6-5 and TRBJ1-3; D remains ambiguous. The CDR3 runs 15 residues. Trimming removed 8 bases at V and 0 bases at J, with 14 bases between. Germline V CDR1 and CDR2: MNHEY, SVGAGI. In DNA form, the CDR3 reads TGTGCCAGCCGGGGATCGGCCGTCTCTGGAAACACCATATATTTT. Translated, it gives CASRGSAVSGNTIYF.

The chain combines TRBV6-5 with TRBJ1-5; no definite D call. V gave up 4 bases and J gave up 4 bases, with 8 bases separating them. The germline V gene encodes CDR1 MNHEY and CDR2 SVGAGI. The CDR3 extends over 13 amino acids. The CDR3 bases are TGTGCCAGCAGTTTGGACCGTAATCAGCCCCAGCATTTT. It codes for CASSLDRNQPQHF.

This chain uses TRBV11-1 with TRBJ2-5; 14 bases are shared with TRBD2. CDR3 length: 16 amino acids. The V gene's germline CDR1 is SGHAT and CDR2 FQDESV (reference sequence). The V gene end was trimmed by 5 bases and the J gene end by 5 bases; junction bases not matched to a gene: 7. The CDR3 sequence: CASSIRLAGGRETQYF. Here the CDR3 DNA reads TGTGCCAGCAGCATCCGACTAGCGGGAGGGCGTGAGACCCAGTACTTC.

A remark on this clone: The same CDR3 also results from other DNA sequences found in this sample. This chain joins TRBV10-3 and TRBJ2-3; the D is unclear. Germline V gives CDR1 ENHRY, CDR2 SYGVKD. The V end was cut by 3 bases, the J end by 2 bases, with 3 bases between. The CDR3 is made up of 12 amino acids. The CDR3 loop reads CAISELTDTQYF. The CDR3 region has the DNA TGTGCCATCAGTGAACTCACAGATACGCAGTATTTT.

The chain links TRBV16 to TRBJ2-1, with D uncertain. Trimming removed 2 bases at V and 6 bases at J, with 11 bases between. CDR1 and CDR2 from the germline V gene are KGHSY and FQNENV. The length of the CDR3 is 14 residues. DNA of the CDR3: TGTGCCAGCAGCCAAAGTGGCACTGGCAATGAGCAGTTCTTC. Its translation is CASSQSGTGNEQFF.

The J gene is TRBJ1-2, the V gene TRBV29-1; no reliable D call. With 5 bases removed from V and 3 bases from J, the gap between germline ends came to 10 bases. Germline CDR1 and CDR2: SQVTM and ANQGSEA. The CDR3 is 12 residues long. CDR3 nucleotides: TGCAGCGTTCTTGGCAGCCACTATGGCTACACCTTC. As protein: CSVLGSHYGYTF. Full variable domain (remainder filled in from reference TRBV29-1 and TRBJ1-2): SAVISQKPSRDICQRGTSLTIQCQVDSQVTMMFWYRQQPGQSLTLIATANQGSEATYESGFVIDKFPISRPNLTFSTLTVSNMSPEDSSIYLCSVLGSHYGYTFGSGTRLTVV.

This chain joins TRBV6-5 and TRBJ2-2, with 11 bases fitting TRBD2. The trim removed 4 bases at V and 5 bases at J, leaving 0 bases unmatched. Germline-derived CDR1 and CDR2 are MNHEY and SVGAGI. This CDR3 is built from 14 residues. CDR3 sequence reads: CASSLAGGTGELFF. CDR3 DNA: TGTGCCAGCAGTTTAGCGGGAGGGACCGGGGAGCTGTTTTTT.

The chain links TRBV29-1 to TRBJ1-3; no reliable D call. V lost 1 base to trimming and J lost 0 bases, with 13 bases between them. The CDR3 has 16 residues. Germline V gene data show CDR1 as SQVTM and CDR2 as ANQGSEA. The CDR3 reads CSVEGVKGDSGNTIYF. CDR3 sequence (DNA): TGCAGCGTTGAAGGGGTGAAGGGTGACTCTGGAAACACCATATATTTT.

This clone was counted between two and nine times. J is TRBJ2-1 and V is TRBV28, with D perhaps matching TRBD2 (6 bases). Germline lookup yields CDR1 MDHEN and CDR2 SYDVKM. Trimming shortened V by 5 bases and J by 2 bases, and 16 bases separated the two germline ends. The CDR3 loop spans 16 amino acids. The CDR3 bases are TGTGCCAGCAGTGGGGACTTGATAGGTGCCTACAATGAGCAGTTCTTC. Protein sequence: CASSGDLIGAYNEQFF.

CDR3 loop: CASGETGSETQYF. The CDR3, as DNA: TGCGCCAGCGGGGAGACAGGGAGCGAGACCCAGTACTTC. V is TRBV10-1 and J is TRBJ2-5, with TRBD1 matching over 7 bases. Germline loops: CDR1 WNHNN, CDR2 SYGVQD (reference sequence). The CDR3 loop spans 13 amino acids. The ends lost 8 bases at V and 5 bases at J; junction bases unmatched: 8.